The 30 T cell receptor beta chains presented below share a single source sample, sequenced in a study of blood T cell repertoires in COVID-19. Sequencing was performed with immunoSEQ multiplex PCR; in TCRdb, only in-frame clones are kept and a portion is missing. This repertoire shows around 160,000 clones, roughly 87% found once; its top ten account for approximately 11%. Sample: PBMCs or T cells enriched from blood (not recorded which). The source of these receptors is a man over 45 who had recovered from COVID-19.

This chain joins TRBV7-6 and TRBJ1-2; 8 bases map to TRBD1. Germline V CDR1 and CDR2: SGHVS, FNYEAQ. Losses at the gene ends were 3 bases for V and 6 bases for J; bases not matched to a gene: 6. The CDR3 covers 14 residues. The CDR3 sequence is CASSLDRVQDGYTF. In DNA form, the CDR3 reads TGTGCCAGCAGCTTGGACAGGGTGCAAGATGGCTACACCTTC.

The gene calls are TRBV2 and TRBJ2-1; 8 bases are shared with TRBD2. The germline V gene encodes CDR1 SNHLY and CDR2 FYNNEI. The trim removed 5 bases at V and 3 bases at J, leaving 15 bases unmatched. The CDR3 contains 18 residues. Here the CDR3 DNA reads TGTGCCAGCAGTCCCGGGCGGAAGCCGGGACTAGACTACAATGAGCAGTTCTTC. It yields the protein CASSPGRKPGLDYNEQFF.

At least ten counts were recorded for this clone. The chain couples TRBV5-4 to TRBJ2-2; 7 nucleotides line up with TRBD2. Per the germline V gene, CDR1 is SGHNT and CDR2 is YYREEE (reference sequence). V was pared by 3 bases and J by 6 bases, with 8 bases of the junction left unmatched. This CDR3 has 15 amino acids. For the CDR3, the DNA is TGTGCCAGCAGCTCGCTCGGGGGGTCGGCCGGGGAGCTGTTTTTT. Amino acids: CASSSLGGSAGELFF.

In DNA form, the CDR3 reads TGTGCCAGCAGCCATGGGGACAGGCAAAACGGTGGCTACACCTTC. Translating it yields CASSHGDRQNGGYTF. The gene calls are TRBV3-1 (or the pseudogene TRBV3-2) and TRBJ1-2, with TRBD1 matching over 8 bases. This CDR3 contains 15 residues. Germline CDR1 LGHDT, CDR2 YNNKEL (reference sequence). With 3 bases clipped from V and 7 bases from J, the junction kept 10 bases outside the gene matches.

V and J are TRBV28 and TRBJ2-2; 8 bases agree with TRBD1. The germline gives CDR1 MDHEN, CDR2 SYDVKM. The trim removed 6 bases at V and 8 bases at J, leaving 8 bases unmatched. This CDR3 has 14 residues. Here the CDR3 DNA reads TGTGCCAGCAGCACCGGACAGGGTAGAGGGGAGCTGTTTTTT. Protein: CASSTGQGRGELFF.

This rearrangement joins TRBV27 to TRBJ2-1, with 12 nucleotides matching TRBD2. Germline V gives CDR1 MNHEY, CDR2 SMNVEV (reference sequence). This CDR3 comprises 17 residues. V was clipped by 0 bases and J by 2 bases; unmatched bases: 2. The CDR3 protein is CASSLSRLAGAYNEQFF. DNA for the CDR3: TGTGCCAGCAGTTTATCCCGACTAGCGGGGGCCTACAATGAGCAGTTCTTC.

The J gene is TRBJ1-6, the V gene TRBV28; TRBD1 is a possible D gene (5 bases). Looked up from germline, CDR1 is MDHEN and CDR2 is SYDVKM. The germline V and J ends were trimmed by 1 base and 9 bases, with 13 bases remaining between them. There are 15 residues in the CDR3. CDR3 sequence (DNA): TGTGCCAGCAGTTTATCGGGAGGGGCGGGTTCACCCCTCCACTTT. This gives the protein CASSLSGGAGSPLHF.

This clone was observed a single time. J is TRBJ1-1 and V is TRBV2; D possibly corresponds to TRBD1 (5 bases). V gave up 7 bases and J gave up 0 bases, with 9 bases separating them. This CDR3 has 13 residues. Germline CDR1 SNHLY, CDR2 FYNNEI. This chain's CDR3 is CASKTVMNTEAFF. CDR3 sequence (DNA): TGTGCCAGCAAGACAGTAATGAACACTGAAGCTTTCTTT.

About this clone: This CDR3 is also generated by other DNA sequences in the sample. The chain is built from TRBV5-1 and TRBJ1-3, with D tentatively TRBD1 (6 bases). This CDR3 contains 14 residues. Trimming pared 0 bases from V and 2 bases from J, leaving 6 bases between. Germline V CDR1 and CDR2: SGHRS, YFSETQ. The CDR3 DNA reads TGCGCCAGCAGCTTGGGGACAGCTGGAAACACCATATATTTT. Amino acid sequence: CASSLGTAGNTIYF.

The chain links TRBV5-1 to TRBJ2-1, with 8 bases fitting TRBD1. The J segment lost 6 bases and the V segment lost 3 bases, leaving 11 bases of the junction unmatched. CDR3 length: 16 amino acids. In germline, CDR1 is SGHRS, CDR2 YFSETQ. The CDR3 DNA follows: TGCGCCAGCAGCTCAGGACAGGGTCCGGCCTTCAATGAGCAGTTCTTC. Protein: CASSSGQGPAFNEQFF.

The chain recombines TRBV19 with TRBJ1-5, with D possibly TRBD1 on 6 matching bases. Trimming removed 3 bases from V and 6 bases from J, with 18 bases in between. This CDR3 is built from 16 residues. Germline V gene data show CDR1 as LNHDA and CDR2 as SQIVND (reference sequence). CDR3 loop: CASSIDGRGSAQPQHF. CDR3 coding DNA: TGTGCCAGTAGTATCGACGGCAGGGGATCAGCTCAGCCCCAGCATTTT.

CDR3 residues: CASSREAGEGQPQHF. CDR3 in DNA: TGCGCCAGCAGCCGAGAAGCCGGGGAGGGACAGCCCCAGCATTTT. This chain links TRBV5-1 with TRBJ1-5; D is ambiguous. Germline V lookup: CDR1 SGHRS, CDR2 YFSETQ. There are 15 residues in the CDR3. With 4 bases removed from V and 7 bases from J, the gap between germline ends came to 18 bases.

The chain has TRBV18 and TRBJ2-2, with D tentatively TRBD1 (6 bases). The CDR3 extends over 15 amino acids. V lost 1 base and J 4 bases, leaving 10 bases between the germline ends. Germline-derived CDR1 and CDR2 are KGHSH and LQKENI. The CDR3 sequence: CASSPRGGPTGELFF. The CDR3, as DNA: TGTGCCAGCTCACCACGTGGGGGCCCCACCGGGGAGCTGTTTTTT.

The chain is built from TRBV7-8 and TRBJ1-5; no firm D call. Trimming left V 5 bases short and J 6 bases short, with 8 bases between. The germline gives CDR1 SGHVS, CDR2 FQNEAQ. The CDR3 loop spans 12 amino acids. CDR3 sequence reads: CASSAAGQPQHF. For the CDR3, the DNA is TGTGCCAGCAGCGCAGCAGGTCAGCCCCAGCATTTT.

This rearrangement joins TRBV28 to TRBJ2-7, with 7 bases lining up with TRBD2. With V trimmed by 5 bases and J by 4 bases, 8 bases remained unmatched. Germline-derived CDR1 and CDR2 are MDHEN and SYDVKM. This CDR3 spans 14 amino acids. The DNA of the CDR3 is TGTGCCAGCAGTAAGCCGGGAGGAGTTTACGAGCAGTACTTC. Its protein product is CASSKPGGVYEQYF.

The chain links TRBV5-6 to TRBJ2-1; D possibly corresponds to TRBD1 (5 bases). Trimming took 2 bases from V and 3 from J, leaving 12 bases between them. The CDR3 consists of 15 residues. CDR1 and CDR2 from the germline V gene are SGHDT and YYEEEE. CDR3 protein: CASSLGASRYNEQFF. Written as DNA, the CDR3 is TGTGCCAGCAGCTTAGGGGCGAGCCGCTACAATGAGCAGTTCTTC.

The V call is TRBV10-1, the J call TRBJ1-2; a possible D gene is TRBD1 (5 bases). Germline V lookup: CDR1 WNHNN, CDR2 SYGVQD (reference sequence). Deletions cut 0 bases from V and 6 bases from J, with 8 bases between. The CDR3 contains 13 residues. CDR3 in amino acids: CASSESRQHGYTF. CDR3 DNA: TGCGCCAGCAGTGAGTCGCGACAGCATGGCTACACCTTC.

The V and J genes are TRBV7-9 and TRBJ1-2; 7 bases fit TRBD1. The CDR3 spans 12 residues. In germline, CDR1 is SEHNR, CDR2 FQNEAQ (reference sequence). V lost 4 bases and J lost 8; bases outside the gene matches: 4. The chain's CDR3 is CASSSTGPGYTF. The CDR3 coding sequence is TGTGCCAGCAGCTCGACAGGGCCCGGCTACACCTTC.

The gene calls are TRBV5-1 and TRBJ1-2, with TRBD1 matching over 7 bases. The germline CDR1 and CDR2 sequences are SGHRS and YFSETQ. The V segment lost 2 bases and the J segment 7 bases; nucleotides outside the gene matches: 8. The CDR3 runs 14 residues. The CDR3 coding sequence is TGCGCCAGCAGCTTACAGGGGAGTCGTGGTGGCTACACCTTC. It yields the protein CASSLQGSRGGYTF.

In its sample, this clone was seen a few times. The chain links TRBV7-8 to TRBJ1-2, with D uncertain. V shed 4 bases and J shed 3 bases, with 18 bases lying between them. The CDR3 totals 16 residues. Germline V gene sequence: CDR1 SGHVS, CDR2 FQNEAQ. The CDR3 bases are TGTGCCAGCAGCTCGGGGTTGGCACAGCAGTACTATGGCTACACCTTC. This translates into CASSSGLAQQYYGYTF.

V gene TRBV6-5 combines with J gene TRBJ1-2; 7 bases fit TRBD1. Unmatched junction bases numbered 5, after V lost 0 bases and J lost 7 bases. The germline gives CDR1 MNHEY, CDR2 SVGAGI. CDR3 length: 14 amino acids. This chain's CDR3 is CASSYSTGIGGYTF. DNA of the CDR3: TGTGCCAGCAGTTACTCGACAGGGATTGGTGGCTACACCTTC.

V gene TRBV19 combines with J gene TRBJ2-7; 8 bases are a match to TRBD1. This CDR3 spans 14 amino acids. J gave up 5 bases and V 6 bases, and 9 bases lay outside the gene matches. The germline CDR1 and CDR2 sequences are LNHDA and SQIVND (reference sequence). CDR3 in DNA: TGTGCCAGTAGCGTGACAGGGGCTAATAACGAGCAGTACTTC. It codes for CASSVTGANNEQYF.

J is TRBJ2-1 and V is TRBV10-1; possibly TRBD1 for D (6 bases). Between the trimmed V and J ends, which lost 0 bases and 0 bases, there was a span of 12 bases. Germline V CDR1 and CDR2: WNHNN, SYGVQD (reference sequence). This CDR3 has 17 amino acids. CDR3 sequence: CASSESLTGSSYNEQFF. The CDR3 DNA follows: TGCGCCAGCAGTGAGTCTTTGACAGGAAGCTCCTACAATGAGCAGTTCTTC.

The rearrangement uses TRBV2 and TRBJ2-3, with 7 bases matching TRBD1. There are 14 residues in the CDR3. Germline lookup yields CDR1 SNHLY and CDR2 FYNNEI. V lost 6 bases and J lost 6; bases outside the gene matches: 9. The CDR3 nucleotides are TGTGCCAGCAGGTCAGGGGGTGGGGTCGATACGCAGTATTTT. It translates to CASRSGGGVDTQYF.

The CDR3 DNA reads as TGTGCCAGCCTAACAGGGGTTGCGGACGGCAATCAGCCCCAGCATTTT. Protein product: CASLTGVADGNQPQHF. The V and J genes are TRBV28 and TRBJ1-5, with 7 bases aligning to TRBD1. The germline V gene encodes CDR1 MDHEN and CDR2 SYDVKM. V lost 8 bases, J lost 2 bases, and 12 bases stayed unmatched. The CDR3 consists of 16 residues.

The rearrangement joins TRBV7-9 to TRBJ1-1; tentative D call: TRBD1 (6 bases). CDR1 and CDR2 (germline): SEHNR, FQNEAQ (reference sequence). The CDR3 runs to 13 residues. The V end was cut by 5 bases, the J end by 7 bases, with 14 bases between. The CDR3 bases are TGTGCCAGCAGCCTGGACAGAGGATTTGAAGCTTTCTTT. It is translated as CASSLDRGFEAFF.

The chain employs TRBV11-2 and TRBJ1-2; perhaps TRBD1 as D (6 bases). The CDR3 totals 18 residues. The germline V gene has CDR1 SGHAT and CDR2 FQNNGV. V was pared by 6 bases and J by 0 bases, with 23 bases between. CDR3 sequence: CASSSTLPRTAANYGYTF. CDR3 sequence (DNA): TGTGCCAGCAGTTCGACACTACCCCGGACAGCAGCTAACTATGGCTACACCTTC.

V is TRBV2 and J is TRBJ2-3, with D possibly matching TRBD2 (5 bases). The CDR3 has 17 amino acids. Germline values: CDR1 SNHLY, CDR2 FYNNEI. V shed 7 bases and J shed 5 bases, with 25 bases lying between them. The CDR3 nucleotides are TGTGCCAGCAAGCCCATGGCGGTGAGGGTTGTTAAAGATACGCAGTATTTT. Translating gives CASKPMAVRVVKDTQYF.

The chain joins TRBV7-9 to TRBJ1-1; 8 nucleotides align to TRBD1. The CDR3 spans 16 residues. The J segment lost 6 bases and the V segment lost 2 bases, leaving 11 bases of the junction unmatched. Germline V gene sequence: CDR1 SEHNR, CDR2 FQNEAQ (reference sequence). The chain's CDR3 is CASSLLSGTGLAEAFF. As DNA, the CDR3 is TGTGCCAGCAGCTTATTATCCGGGACAGGTCTCGCTGAAGCTTTCTTT.

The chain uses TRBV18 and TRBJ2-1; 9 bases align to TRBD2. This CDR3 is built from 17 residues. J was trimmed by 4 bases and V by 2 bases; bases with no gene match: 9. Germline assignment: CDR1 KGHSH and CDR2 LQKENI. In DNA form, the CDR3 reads TGTGCCAGCTCACCAGTCACTAGCGGGCACCTTTACAATGAGCAGTTCTTC. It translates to CASSPVTSGHLYNEQFF.